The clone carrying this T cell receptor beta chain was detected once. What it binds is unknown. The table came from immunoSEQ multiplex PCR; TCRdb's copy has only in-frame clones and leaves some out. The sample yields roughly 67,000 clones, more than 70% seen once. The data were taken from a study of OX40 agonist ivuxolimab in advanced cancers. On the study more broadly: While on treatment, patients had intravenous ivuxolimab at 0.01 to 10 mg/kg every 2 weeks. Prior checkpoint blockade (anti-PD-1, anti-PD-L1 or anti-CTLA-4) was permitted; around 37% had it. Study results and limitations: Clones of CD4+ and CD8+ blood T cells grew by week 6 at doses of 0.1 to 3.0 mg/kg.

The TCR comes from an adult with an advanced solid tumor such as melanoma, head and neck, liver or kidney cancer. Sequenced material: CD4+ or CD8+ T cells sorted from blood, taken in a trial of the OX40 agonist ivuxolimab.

The CDR3 spells CASRSPGTGHTGELFF. CDR3 coding DNA: TGTGCCAGTAGGAGTCCCGGGACAGGGCACACCGGGGAGCTGTTTTTT. The J gene is TRBJ2-2, the V gene TRBV19; TRBD1 agrees at 9 bases. The CDR3 has 16 amino acids. With V trimmed by 6 bases and J by 3 bases, 8 bases remained unmatched. CDR1 is LNHDA, CDR2 SQIVND, per germline (reference sequence).